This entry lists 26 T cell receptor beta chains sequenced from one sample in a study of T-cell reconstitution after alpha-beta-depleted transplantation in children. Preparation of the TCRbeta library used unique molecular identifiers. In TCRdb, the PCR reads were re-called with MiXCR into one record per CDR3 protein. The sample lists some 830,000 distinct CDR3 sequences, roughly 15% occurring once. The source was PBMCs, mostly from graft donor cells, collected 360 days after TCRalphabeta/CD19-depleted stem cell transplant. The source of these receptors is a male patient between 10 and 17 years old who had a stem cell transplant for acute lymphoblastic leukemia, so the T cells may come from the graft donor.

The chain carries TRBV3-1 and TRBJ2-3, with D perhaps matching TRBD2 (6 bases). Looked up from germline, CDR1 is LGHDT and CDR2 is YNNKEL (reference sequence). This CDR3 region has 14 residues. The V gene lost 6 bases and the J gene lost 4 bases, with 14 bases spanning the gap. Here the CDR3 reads CASREEGPADTQYF. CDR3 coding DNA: TGTGCCAGCAGGGAGGAGGGCCCCGCAGATACGCAGTATTTT.

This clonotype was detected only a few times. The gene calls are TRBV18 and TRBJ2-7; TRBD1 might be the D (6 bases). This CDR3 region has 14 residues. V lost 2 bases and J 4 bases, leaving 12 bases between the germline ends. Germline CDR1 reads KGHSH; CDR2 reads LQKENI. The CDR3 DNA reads TGTGCCAGCTCACCATCCCAGGGGCTTTACGAGCAGTACTTC. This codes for CASSPSQGLYEQYF.

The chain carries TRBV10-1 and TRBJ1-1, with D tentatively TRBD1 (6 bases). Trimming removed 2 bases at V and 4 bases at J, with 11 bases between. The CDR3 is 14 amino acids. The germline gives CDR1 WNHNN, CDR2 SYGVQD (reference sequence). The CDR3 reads CASSEVRGGTEAFF. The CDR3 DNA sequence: TGCGCCAGCAGTGAGGTGAGAGGGGGCACTGAAGCTTTCTTT.

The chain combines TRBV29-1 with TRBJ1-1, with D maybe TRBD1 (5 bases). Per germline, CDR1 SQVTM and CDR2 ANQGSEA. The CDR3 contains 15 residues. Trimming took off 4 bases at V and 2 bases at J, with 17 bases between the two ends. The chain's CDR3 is CSVAASGGGNTEAFF. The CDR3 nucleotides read TGCAGCGTTGCCGCAAGCGGGGGAGGAAACACTGAAGCTTTCTTT.

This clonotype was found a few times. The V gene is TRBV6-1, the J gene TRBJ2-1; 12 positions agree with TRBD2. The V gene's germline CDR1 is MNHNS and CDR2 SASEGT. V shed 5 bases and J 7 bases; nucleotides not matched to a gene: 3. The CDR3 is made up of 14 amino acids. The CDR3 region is CASSRTSGKNEQFF. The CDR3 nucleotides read TGTGCCAGCAGTCGGACTAGCGGGAAAAATGAGCAGTTCTTC.

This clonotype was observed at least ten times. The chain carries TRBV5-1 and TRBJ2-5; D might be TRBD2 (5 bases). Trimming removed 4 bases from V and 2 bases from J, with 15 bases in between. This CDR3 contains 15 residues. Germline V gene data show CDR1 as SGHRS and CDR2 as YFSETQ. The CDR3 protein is CASSRGAAEQETQYF. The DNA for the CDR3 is TGCGCCAGCAGCCGTGGTGCAGCGGAACAAGAGACCCAGTACTTC.

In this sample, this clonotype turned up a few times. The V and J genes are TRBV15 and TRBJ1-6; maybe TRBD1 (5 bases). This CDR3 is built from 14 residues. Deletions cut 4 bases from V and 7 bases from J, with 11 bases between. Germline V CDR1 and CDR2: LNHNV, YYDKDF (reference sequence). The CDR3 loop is CATSIAGWNSPLHF. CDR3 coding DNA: TGTGCCACCAGCATAGCAGGGTGGAATTCACCCCTCCACTTT.

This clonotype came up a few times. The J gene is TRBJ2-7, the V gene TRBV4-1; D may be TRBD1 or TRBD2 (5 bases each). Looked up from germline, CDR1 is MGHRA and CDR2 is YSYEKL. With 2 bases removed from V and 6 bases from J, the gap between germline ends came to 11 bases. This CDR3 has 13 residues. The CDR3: CASSQPGRGEQYF. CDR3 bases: TGCGCCAGCAGCCAACCGGGGCGAGGCGAGCAGTACTTC.

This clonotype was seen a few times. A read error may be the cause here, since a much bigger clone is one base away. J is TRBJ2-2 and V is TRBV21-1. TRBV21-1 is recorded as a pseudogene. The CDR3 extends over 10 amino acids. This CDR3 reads CASGSRELFF. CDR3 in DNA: TGTGCCAGCGGATCCCGGGAGCTGTTTTTT.

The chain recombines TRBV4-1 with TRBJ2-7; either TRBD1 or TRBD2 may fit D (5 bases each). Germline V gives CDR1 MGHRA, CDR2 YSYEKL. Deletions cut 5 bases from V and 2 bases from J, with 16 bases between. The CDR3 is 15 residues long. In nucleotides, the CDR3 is TGCGCCAGCAGCGATCCGGGACGGAGAACCTACGAGCAGTACTTC. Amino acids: CASSDPGRRTYEQYF.

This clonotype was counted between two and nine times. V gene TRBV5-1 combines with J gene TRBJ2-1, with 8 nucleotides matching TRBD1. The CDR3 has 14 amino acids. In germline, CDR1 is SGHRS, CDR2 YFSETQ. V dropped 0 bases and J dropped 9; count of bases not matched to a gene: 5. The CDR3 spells CASSLGGTGGEQFF. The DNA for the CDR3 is TGCGCCAGCAGCTTGGGGGGGACAGGTGGTGAGCAGTTCTTC.

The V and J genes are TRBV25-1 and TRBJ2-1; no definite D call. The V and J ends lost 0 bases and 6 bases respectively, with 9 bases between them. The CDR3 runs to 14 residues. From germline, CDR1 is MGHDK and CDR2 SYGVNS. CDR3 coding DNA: TGTGCCAGCAGTGAATACGGCAGTTCCAATGAGCAGTTCTTC. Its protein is CASSEYGSSNEQFF.

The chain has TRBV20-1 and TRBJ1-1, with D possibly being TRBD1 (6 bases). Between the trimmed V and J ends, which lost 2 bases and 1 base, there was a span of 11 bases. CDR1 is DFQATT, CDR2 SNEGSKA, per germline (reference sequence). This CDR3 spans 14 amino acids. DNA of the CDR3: TGCAGTGCTAGACTAGGGGGACAGAACACTGAAGCTTTCTTT. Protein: CSARLGGQNTEAFF.

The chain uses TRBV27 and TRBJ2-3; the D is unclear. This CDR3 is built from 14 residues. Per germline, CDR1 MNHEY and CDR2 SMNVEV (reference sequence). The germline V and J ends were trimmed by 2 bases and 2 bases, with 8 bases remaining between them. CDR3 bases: TGTGCCAGCAGTTTAGCGGAAGTCACAGATACGCAGTATTTT. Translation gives CASSLAEVTDTQYF.

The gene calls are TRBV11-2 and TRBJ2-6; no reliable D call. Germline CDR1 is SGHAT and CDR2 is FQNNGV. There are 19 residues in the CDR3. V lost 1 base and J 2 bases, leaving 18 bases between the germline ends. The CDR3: CASSLVPGARAPGANVLTF. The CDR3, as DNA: TGTGCCAGCAGCTTAGTCCCCGGAGCCAGAGCCCCTGGGGCCAACGTCCTGACTTTC.

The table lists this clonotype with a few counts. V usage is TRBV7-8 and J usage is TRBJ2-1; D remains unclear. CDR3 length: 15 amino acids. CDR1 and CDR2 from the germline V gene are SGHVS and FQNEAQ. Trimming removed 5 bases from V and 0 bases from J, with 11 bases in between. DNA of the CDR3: TGTGCCAGCAGCCCCGCGGTCGCCTCCTACAATGAGCAGTTCTTC. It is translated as CASSPAVASYNEQFF.

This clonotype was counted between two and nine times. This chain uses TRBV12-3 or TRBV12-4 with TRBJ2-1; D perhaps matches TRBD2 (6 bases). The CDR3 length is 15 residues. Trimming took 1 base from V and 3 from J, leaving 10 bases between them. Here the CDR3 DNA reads TGTGCCAGCAGTTTAGGGTTGGGAGGCTACAATGAGCAGTTCTTC. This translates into CASSLGLGGYNEQFF.

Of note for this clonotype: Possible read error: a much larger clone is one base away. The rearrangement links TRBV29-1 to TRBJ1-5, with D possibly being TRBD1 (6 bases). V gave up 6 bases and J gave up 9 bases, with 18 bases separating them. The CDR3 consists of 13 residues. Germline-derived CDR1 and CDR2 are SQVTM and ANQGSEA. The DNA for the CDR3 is TGCAGCGTGGGGGGGGCGACGGATCGGCCCCAGCATTTT. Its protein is CSVGGATDRPQHF.

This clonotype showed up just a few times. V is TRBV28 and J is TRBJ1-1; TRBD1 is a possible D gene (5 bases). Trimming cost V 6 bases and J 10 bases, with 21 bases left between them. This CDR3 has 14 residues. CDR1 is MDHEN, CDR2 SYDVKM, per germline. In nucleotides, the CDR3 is TGTGCCAGCAGGTTACAACGGGGCCCGCAGCGAGCTTTCTTT. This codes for CASRLQRGPQRAFF. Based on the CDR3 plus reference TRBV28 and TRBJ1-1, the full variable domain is DVKVTQSSRYLVKRTGEKVFLECVQDMDHENMFWYRQDPGLGLRLIYFSYDVKMKEKGDIPEGYSVSREKKERFSLILESASTNQTSMYLCASRLQRGPQRAFFGQGTRLTVV.

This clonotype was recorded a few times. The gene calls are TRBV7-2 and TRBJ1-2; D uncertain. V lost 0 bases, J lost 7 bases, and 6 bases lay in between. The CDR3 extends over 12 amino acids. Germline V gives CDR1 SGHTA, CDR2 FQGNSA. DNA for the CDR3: TGTGCCAGCAGCTTAGCTGGCCCTGGCTACACCTTC. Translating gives CASSLAGPGYTF. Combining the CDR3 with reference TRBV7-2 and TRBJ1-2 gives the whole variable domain GAGVSQSPSNKVTEKGKDVELRCDPISGHTALYWYRQSLGQGLEFLIYFQGNSAPDKSGLPSDRFSAERTGGSVSTLTIQRTQQEDSAVYLCASSLAGPGYTFGSGTRLTVV.

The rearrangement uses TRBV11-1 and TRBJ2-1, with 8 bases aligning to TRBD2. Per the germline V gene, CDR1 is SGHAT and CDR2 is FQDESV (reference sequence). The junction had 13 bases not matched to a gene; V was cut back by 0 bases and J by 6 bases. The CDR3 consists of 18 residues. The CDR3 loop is CASSLAGNQEGLANEQFF. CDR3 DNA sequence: TGTGCCAGCAGCTTAGCGGGGAACCAAGAAGGACTAGCCAATGAGCAGTTCTTC.

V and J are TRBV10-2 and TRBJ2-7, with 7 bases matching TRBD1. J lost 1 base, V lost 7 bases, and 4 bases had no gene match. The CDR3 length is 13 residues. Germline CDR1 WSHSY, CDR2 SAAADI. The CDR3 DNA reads TGCGCCAGCAAAAGACAGGGTTCCTACGAGCAGTACTTC. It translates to CASKRQGSYEQYF.

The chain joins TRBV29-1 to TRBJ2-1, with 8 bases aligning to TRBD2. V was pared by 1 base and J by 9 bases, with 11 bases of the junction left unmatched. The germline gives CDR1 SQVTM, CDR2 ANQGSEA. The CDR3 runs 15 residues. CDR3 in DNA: TGCAGCGTTGAAGTTCTCTCGGGAGGGCTCGGTGAGCAGTTCTTC. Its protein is CSVEVLSGGLGEQFF.

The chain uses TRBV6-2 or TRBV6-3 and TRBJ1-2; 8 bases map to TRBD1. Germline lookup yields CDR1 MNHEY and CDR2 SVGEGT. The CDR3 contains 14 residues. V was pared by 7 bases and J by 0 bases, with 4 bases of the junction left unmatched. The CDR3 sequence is CASNKDRANYGYTF. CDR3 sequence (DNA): TGTGCCAGCAACAAGGACAGGGCTAACTATGGCTACACCTTC.

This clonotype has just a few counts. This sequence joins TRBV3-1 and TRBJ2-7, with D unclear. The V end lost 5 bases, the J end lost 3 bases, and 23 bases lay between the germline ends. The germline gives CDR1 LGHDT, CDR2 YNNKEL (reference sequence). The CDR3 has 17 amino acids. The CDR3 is CASSETYWTVTHYEQYF. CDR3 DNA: TGTGCCAGCAGCGAAACCTACTGGACCGTTACTCACTACGAGCAGTACTTC.

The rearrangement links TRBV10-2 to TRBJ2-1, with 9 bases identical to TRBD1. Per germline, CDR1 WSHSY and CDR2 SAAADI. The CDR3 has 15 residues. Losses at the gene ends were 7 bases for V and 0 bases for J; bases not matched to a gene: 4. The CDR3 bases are TGCGCCAGCATTTTACAGGGGGCCTCCTACAATGAGCAGTTCTTC. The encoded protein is CASILQGASYNEQFF.